The next 25 T cell receptor beta chains were all read from a single sample in a study of T cell repertoires in cytomegalovirus infection. Via MiXCR, TCRdb re-called the reads, giving one row per CDR3 protein. The data hold about 130,000 distinct CDR3 sequences, with more than 7% observed a single time. Sequenced: PBMCs. These receptors all come from a human donor in good health (CMV status not recorded). Some clones in this sample may be carry-over from other donors' samples.

Note on this clonotype: A much larger clone lies a single base off, so this may be a read error. V gene TRBV15 combines with J gene TRBJ2-3; no firm D call. The CDR3 spans 15 residues. V lost 3 bases and J 4 bases, leaving 14 bases between the germline ends. Germline CDR1 and CDR2: LNHNV and YYDKDF (reference sequence). The CDR3 loop is CATSRKVLKADTQYF. The CDR3 coding sequence is TGTGCCACCAGCAGGAAAGTTCTTAAAGCAGATACGCAGTATTTT.

V usage is TRBV20-1 and J usage is TRBJ1-4; D unresolved. The V end lost 4 bases, the J end lost 7 bases, and 16 bases lay between the germline ends. The CDR3 has 14 residues. In germline, CDR1 is DFQATT, CDR2 SNEGSKA (reference sequence). DNA for the CDR3: TGCAGTGCTAAGGTTCCGGTGTGGGGTGAAAAACTGTTTTTT. It specifies CSAKVPVWGEKLFF.

This clonotype was observed at least ten times. V usage is TRBV4-1 and J usage is TRBJ1-5; D is ambiguous. Trimming took off 0 bases at V and 1 base at J, with 7 bases between the two ends. CDR1 is MGHRA, CDR2 YSYEKL, per germline. The CDR3 runs to 15 residues. CDR3 amino acids: CASSQEGISNQPQHF. CDR3 coding DNA: TGCGCCAGCAGCCAAGAAGGGATCAGCAATCAGCCCCAGCATTTT.

The chain uses TRBV20-1 and TRBJ1-5; TRBD1 aligns across 11 bases. Trimming cost V 4 bases and J 4 bases; bases outside gene matches: 6. Germline assignment: CDR1 DFQATT and CDR2 SNEGSKA (reference sequence). The CDR3 has 15 amino acids. CDR3 nucleotide sequence: TGCAGTGCTACGGACAGGGGGCTGAGGAATCAGCCCCAGCATTTT. Amino acids: CSATDRGLRNQPQHF.

A few counts support this clonotype. The chain has TRBV5-4 and TRBJ2-5; D gene unclear. Trimming took off 1 base at V and 4 bases at J, with 8 bases between the two ends. This CDR3 contains 13 residues. CDR1 is SGHNT, CDR2 YYREEE, per germline (reference sequence). The DNA for the CDR3 is TGTGCCAGCAGCTTGCTAGATACAGAGACCCAGTACTTC. Protein product: CASSLLDTETQYF. The variable domain in full, completed from reference TRBV5-4 and TRBJ2-5, reads ETGVTQSPTHLIKTRGQQVTLRCSSQSGHNTVSWYQQALGQGPQFIFQYYREEENGRGNFPPRFSGLQFPNYSSELNVNALELDDSALYLCASSLLDTETQYFGPGTRLLVL.

The sample holds a few counts of this clonotype. V is TRBV25-1 and J is TRBJ2-3, with 8 bases aligning to TRBD2. Germline values: CDR1 MGHDK, CDR2 SYGVNS. V was clipped by 6 bases and J by 2 bases; unmatched bases: 4. CDR3 length equals 14 residues. DNA of the CDR3: TGTGCCAGCAGACTAGCGGCGACCACAGATACGCAGTATTTT. The encoded protein is CASRLAATTDTQYF.

This clonotype was counted a few times. V usage is TRBV10-3 and J usage is TRBJ2-1; the D gene is possibly TRBD2 (6 bases). V was clipped by 6 bases and J by 8 bases, with 14 bases between them. CDR3 length: 13 amino acids. Germline V lookup: CDR1 ENHRY, CDR2 SYGVKD. The CDR3 DNA reads as TGTGCCATCAGGGACGACACGGGGGATGAGCAGTTCTTC. Its translation is CAIRDDTGDEQFF.

The chain links TRBV20-1 to TRBJ2-1, with TRBD1 identical over 10 bases. The CDR3 length is 15 residues. Trimming took 1 base from V and 6 from J; bases not matched to a gene: 6. Germline CDR1 is DFQATT and CDR2 is SNEGSKA (reference sequence). CDR3 DNA: TGCAGTGCTAGAGGACAGGGGGCGATGGGCAATGAGCAGTTCTTC. The encoded protein is CSARGQGAMGNEQFF.

This clonotype was picked up a small number of times. The V and J genes are TRBV10-3 and TRBJ2-1; TRBD2 might be the D (5 bases). This CDR3 spans 13 amino acids. V was pared by 9 bases and J by 0 bases, with 9 bases between. Per germline, CDR1 ENHRY and CDR2 SYGVKD. CDR3 DNA: TGTGCCATTCGGGGAAGCTCCTACAATGAGCAGTTCTTC. Translating gives CAIRGSSYNEQFF.

This clonotype has at least ten counts. The chain links TRBV7-2 to TRBJ2-2; 7 bases map to TRBD1. V lost 1 base, J lost 1 base, and 3 bases stayed unmatched. CDR1 and CDR2 (germline): SGHTA, FQGNSA. CDR3 length: 16 residues. CDR3 sequence: CASSLEGTVNTGELFF. DNA of the CDR3: TGTGCCAGCAGCTTAGAAGGGACAGTGAACACCGGGGAGCTGTTTTTT.

V usage is TRBV2 and J usage is TRBJ1-1; no clear D. With 8 bases removed from V and 1 base from J, the gap between germline ends came to 14 bases. Germline assignment: CDR1 SNHLY and CDR2 FYNNEI. The CDR3 is 14 amino acids. The CDR3 nucleotides are TGTGCCAGCGTGCCTACGGGAGCGAACACTGAAGCTTTCTTT. Encoded protein: CASVPTGANTEAFF.

This clonotype was counted at least ten times. The genes are TRBV2 and TRBJ1-5; D is unclear. Germline loops: CDR1 SNHLY, CDR2 FYNNEI. This CDR3 comprises 13 residues. Trimming stripped 4 bases from V and 2 bases from J, with 6 bases between. CDR3 coding DNA: TGTGCCAGCAGTGTTGCGGGCAATCAGCCCCAGCATTTT. Translating it yields CASSVAGNQPQHF.

This clonotype was recorded many times. V usage is TRBV12-3 or TRBV12-4 and J usage is TRBJ1-1, with TRBD1 matching 9 bases. CDR3 length equals 14 residues. The junction had 6 bases not matched to a gene; V was cut back by 5 bases and J by 5 bases. In DNA, the CDR3 is TGTGCCAGCAGTACAGGGGGCTTTGGAACTGAAGCTTTCTTT. Translated, it gives CASSTGGFGTEAFF.

This clonotype was observed a few times. This chain joins TRBV12-3 or TRBV12-4 and TRBJ2-1, with D unclear. With 2 bases removed from V and 10 bases from J, the gap between germline ends came to 9 bases. The CDR3 is 12 residues long. CDR3 coding DNA: TGTGCCAGCAGTTTACGGGTTGGCGAGCAGTTCTTC. Translating it yields CASSLRVGEQFF.

This clonotype was recorded many times. V usage is TRBV6-5 and J usage is TRBJ2-7; D is ambiguous. V lost 5 bases and J lost 5, with 10 bases in between. The germline V gene has CDR1 MNHEY and CDR2 SVGAGI. This CDR3 comprises 12 residues. The CDR3 bases are TGTGCCAGCAGTCGGAAGGGTCACGAGCAGTACTTC. It encodes CASSRKGHEQYF.

The chain carries TRBV14 and TRBJ2-1; D is possibly TRBD2 (6 bases). With 1 base removed from V and 0 bases from J, the gap between germline ends came to 10 bases. The CDR3 is 16 amino acids. Germline-derived CDR1 and CDR2 are SGHDN and FVKESK. Here the CDR3 reads CASSQAAGFSYNEQFF. CDR3 nucleotide sequence: TGTGCCAGCAGCCAAGCGGCGGGATTCTCCTACAATGAGCAGTTCTTC.

This clonotype was seen many times. This chain joins TRBV4-1 and TRBJ2-7; D uncertain. Germline V gene lookup returns CDR1 MGHRA and CDR2 YSYEKL. Trimming took off 10 bases at V and 3 bases at J, with 4 bases between the two ends. The CDR3 has 9 residues. Written as DNA, the CDR3 is TGCGCCAATATCTACGAGCAGTACTTC. Translated, it gives CANIYEQYF.

V is TRBV29-1 and J is TRBJ1-4; D unclear. V shed 6 bases and J shed 0 bases, with 11 bases lying between them. The CDR3 runs to 14 residues. The germline gives CDR1 SQVTM, CDR2 ANQGSEA. CDR3: CSVFLGATNEKLFF. Here the CDR3 DNA reads TGCAGCGTGTTTTTAGGTGCAACTAATGAAAAACTGTTTTTT.

J is TRBJ2-7 and V is TRBV7-2; D could derive from TRBD1 or TRBD2 (7 bases each). The length of the CDR3 is 17 residues. From germline, CDR1 is SGHTA and CDR2 FQGNSA. Trimming shortened V by 5 bases and J by 2 bases, and 22 bases separated the two germline ends. DNA of the CDR3: TGTGCCAGCAGCAGCGGAGGGGGCCACGCGGGGGCCTACGAGCAGTACTTC. Translating gives CASSSGGGHAGAYEQYF.

This clonotype has ten or more counts. The J gene is TRBJ2-6, the V gene TRBV27; tentative D call: TRBD2 (5 bases). The CDR3 is made up of 15 amino acids. V was shortened by 4 bases and J by 0 bases, with 7 bases between the two germline ends. The germline V gene has CDR1 MNHEY and CDR2 SMNVEV (reference sequence). The CDR3 nucleotides are TGTGCCAGCAGTTCGAGCGGCTCTGGGGCCAACGTCCTGACTTTC. Translated: CASSSSGSGANVLTF.

This clonotype came up many times. The J gene is TRBJ1-3, the V gene TRBV28, with D uncertain. Germline V gene sequence: CDR1 MDHEN, CDR2 SYDVKM. V gave up 9 bases and J gave up 7 bases, with 22 bases separating them. There are 15 residues in the CDR3. In DNA form, the CDR3 reads TGTGCCAGTACCCGGGCGTCGGATGGGAGGAACACCATATATTTT. It yields the protein CASTRASDGRNTIYF.

Comment on this clonotype: A much larger clonotype is one base distant, so this may be a read error. This is likely a read error, given that the CDR3 carries no conserved phenylalanine or tryptophan at its end. The gene calls are TRBV2 and TRBJ2-1; D is unclear. Germline V CDR1 and CDR2: SNHLY, FYNNEI. Trimming shortened V by 0 bases and J by 12 bases, and 30 bases separated the two germline ends. The CDR3 has 19 residues. The CDR3 DNA reads as TGTGCCAGCAGTGAAGCGCGTAAAGACACCGGGCCCAACACGGATGGGCAGTTCTAC. Its translation is CASSEARKDTGPNTDGQFY.

Many counts were recorded for this clonotype. The gene calls are TRBV28 and TRBJ2-5, with unresolved D. V was pared by 6 bases and J by 4 bases, with 15 bases between. Germline assignment: CDR1 MDHEN and CDR2 SYDVKM. The CDR3 has 14 residues. CDR3: CASSRPQSRETQYF. Here the CDR3 DNA reads TGTGCCAGCAGCCGACCCCAGAGTCGAGAGACCCAGTACTTC.

This clonotype was recorded many times. This chain connects TRBV10-3 to TRBJ2-2; D possibly corresponds to TRBD2 (7 bases). V lost 3 bases and J lost 4, with 15 bases in between. The CDR3 runs 16 residues. The germline V gene has CDR1 ENHRY and CDR2 SYGVKD. DNA of the CDR3: TGTGCCATCAGTGATCAGAAGGGGGGGCCCACCGGGGAGCTGTTTTTT. Protein product: CAISDQKGGPTGELFF.

This clonotype was recorded at least ten times. The chain is built from TRBV29-1 and TRBJ1-3; D not resolved. V dropped 7 bases and J dropped 0 bases, with 13 bases sitting between them. Per germline, CDR1 SQVTM and CDR2 ANQGSEA. The CDR3 loop spans 14 amino acids. The CDR3, as DNA: TGCAGCGCCACGGATCGGATCTCTGGAAACACCATATATTTT. It codes for CSATDRISGNTIYF.